This entry is about one T cell receptor beta chain. The antigen remains unidentified. Germline values: CDR1 SNHLY, CDR2 FYNNEI. The CDR3 is made up of 16 amino acids. The V gene lost 5 bases and the J gene lost 0 bases, with 14 bases spanning the gap. The sample is drawn from a study of a mutant IDH1 vaccine in newly diagnosed glioma. The study, taken as a whole, reports: Vaccine-induced responses were seen in approximately 93% of patients, spanning several MHC alleles. Whatever changes occurred in top peripheral T cell clonotypes seemed unrelated to pseudoprogression.

Libraries were prepared by immunoSEQ multiplex PCR; TCRdb keeps only in-frame clonotypes and omits some of them. The sample carries tens of thousands of clones, 75% to 95% recorded once. Time point denoted: baseline, week 1 (first vaccination visit). Treatment of the sample: pre-vaccination baseline after standard-of-care therapy. This chain connects TRBV2 to TRBJ1-5; D is ambiguous. The specimen comprised PBMCs, sampled from a glioma patient treated with radiotherapy, temozolomide or both. This receptor was obtained from a man in his fifties or sixties with glioma. CDR3 amino acids: CASSYTVDYSNQPQHF. Here the CDR3 DNA reads TGTGCCAGCAGTTACACGGTGGACTATAGCAATCAGCCCCAGCATTTT.